A single sample is the source of the 30 T cell receptor beta chains below, sequenced in a study of blood T cell repertoires in COVID-19. The assay was immunoSEQ multiplex PCR, and TCRdb's table has in-frame clones only and misses some. The repertoire consists of approximately 290,000 clones, with over 75% occurring once and the leading ten covering 3.5% to 5.5%. The sample taken for sequencing was PBMCs or T cells enriched from blood (not recorded which). The receptors here all came from a woman in her 30s who had recovered from COVID-19.

This chain joins TRBV5-1 and TRBJ2-1, with TRBD1 matching 8 bases. Germline-derived CDR1 and CDR2 are SGHRS and YFSETQ. The CDR3 contains 14 residues. J was trimmed by 9 bases and V by 2 bases; bases with no gene match: 7. The CDR3 reads CASSFRQGSAEQFF. The CDR3, as DNA: TGCGCCAGCAGCTTCCGACAGGGGTCGGCTGAGCAGTTCTTC.

The chain recombines TRBV5-6 with TRBJ1-6; maybe TRBD1 (6 bases). The V end was cut by 2 bases, the J end by 9 bases, with 18 bases between. There are 16 residues in the CDR3. Germline V CDR1 and CDR2: SGHDT, YYEEEE. The CDR3: CASSFYTGTVGSPLHF. The CDR3 DNA follows: TGTGCCAGCAGCTTCTACACAGGGACCGTAGGTTCACCCCTCCACTTT.

The chain employs TRBV19 and TRBJ1-5; 7 nucleotides align to TRBD1. The V gene end was trimmed by 5 bases and the J gene end by 0 bases; junction bases not matched to a gene: 4. The CDR3 totals 15 residues. Germline CDR1 LNHDA, CDR2 SQIVND (reference sequence). The CDR3 DNA is TGTGCCAGTAGTTCGACAGGGCATAGCAATCAGCCCCAGCATTTT. Translated, it gives CASSSTGHSNQPQHF.

The chain joins TRBV5-6 to TRBJ1-4; 9 bases map to TRBD1. The CDR3 covers 16 residues. Germline V gives CDR1 SGHDT, CDR2 YYEEEE. Trimming took 4 bases from V and 8 from J; bases not matched to a gene: 12. The DNA for the CDR3 is TGTGCCAGCAGCCTCTTTAAATGGACAGGGGAAGAAAAACTGTTTTTT. It translates to CASSLFKWTGEEKLFF.

The chain couples TRBV5-6 to TRBJ1-2, with D tentatively TRBD1 (5 bases). The CDR3 is 14 residues long. Germline-derived CDR1 and CDR2 are SGHDT and YYEEEE. Trimming took 4 bases from V and 6 from J, leaving 16 bases between them. Here the CDR3 reads CASSPGNRFNGYTF. The CDR3 DNA follows: TGTGCCAGCAGCCCGGGTAACAGGTTCAATGGCTACACCTTC.

The genes are TRBV7-8 and TRBJ1-3, with D perhaps TRBD1 (5 bases). Looked up from germline, CDR1 is SGHVS and CDR2 is FQNEAQ. Trimming took off 6 bases at V and 0 bases at J, with 18 bases between the two ends. The CDR3 has 17 amino acids. The CDR3 nucleotides read TGTGCCAGCAGGGAACTTCAGGGAAGGGTCTCTGGAAACACCATATATTTT. Residues: CASRELQGRVSGNTIYF.

The chain employs TRBV9 and TRBJ2-5; the D gene is possibly TRBD1 (6 bases). There are 14 residues in the CDR3. V lost 0 bases and J lost 1, with 7 bases in between. Per germline, CDR1 SGDLS and CDR2 YYNGEE. The DNA of the CDR3 is TGTGCCAGCAGCGTAGGACAGGTCCAAGAGACCCAGTACTTC. It specifies CASSVGQVQETQYF.

V is TRBV5-1 and J is TRBJ1-2; D perhaps matches TRBD1 (6 bases). Germline V gene data show CDR1 as SGHRS and CDR2 as YFSETQ. This CDR3 has 14 residues. Between the trimmed V and J ends, which lost 4 bases and 2 bases, there was a span of 12 bases. The CDR3 DNA follows: TGCGCCAGCAGCCCCAGTCAGGGGAACTATGGCTACACCTTC. Protein: CASSPSQGNYGYTF. Full variable domain (missing parts from reference TRBV5-1 and TRBJ1-2): KAGVTQTPRYLIKTRGQQVTLSCSPISGHRSVSWYQQTPGQGLQFLFEYFSETQRNKGNFPGRFSGRQFSNSRSEMNVSTLELGDSALYLCASSPSQGNYGYTFGSGTRLTVV.

This clone was counted only a few times. DNA of the CDR3: TGTGCCAGCAGTTTAGTTGCGGAGGAGGAGCAGTTCTTC. Encoded protein: CASSLVAEEEQFF. The genes are TRBV27 and TRBJ2-1, with a possible D match to TRBD2 (5 bases). The germline gives CDR1 MNHEY, CDR2 SMNVEV (reference sequence). Between the trimmed V and J ends, which lost 2 bases and 10 bases, there was a span of 12 bases. The CDR3 sequence is 13 residues long.

Regarding this clone: The junction does not match germline at one end; this may be a read error. V gene TRBV28 combines with J gene TRBJ2-1; no reliable D call. This CDR3 region has 11 residues. Germline CDR1 reads MDHEN; CDR2 reads SYDVKM. The CDR3 region is CAGSLWSEQFF. The CDR3 DNA reads TGTGCCGGCAGTTTATGGAGTGAGCAGTTCTTC.

This clone was seen a few times. This chain uses TRBV6-5 with TRBJ1-5; 8 bases line up with TRBD1. The germline V gene encodes CDR1 MNHEY and CDR2 SVGAGI. This CDR3 contains 15 residues. V gave up 6 bases and J gave up 3 bases; unmatched junction bases: 7. The CDR3 DNA follows: TGTGCCAGCAGGGTTGGACAGGGTAACAATCAGCCCCAGCATTTT. Translating it yields CASRVGQGNNQPQHF.

This clone was picked up a small number of times. The chain employs TRBV10-3 and TRBJ1-2; no definite D call. The V end lost 2 bases, the J end lost 1 base, and 8 bases lay between the germline ends. Per germline, CDR1 ENHRY and CDR2 SYGVKD. The CDR3 contains 14 residues. CDR3 sequence reads: CAISESADNYGYTF. CDR3 sequence (DNA): TGTGCCATCAGTGAGAGTGCGGATAACTATGGCTACACCTTC.

The rearrangement joins TRBV7-3 to TRBJ2-1, with 8 bases identical to TRBD2. Germline V CDR1 and CDR2: SGHTA, FQGTGA. V was clipped by 5 bases and J by 0 bases; unmatched bases: 6. This CDR3 is built from 16 residues. The CDR3 DNA sequence: TGTGCCAGCAGCGCCCACAGCGGGAGCTCCTACAATGAGCAGTTCTTC. This sequence encodes CASSAHSGSSYNEQFF.

V is TRBV5-1 and J is TRBJ2-7; 8 positions agree with TRBD2. Trimming took 4 bases from V and 2 from J; bases not matched to a gene: 14. The germline V gene encodes CDR1 SGHRS and CDR2 YFSETQ. The CDR3 totals 17 residues. The CDR3 DNA reads TGCGCCAGCAGCGTGGGGATGAGCGGGAGTGGAACCTACGAGCAGTACTTC. Protein product: CASSVGMSGSGTYEQYF.

The chain combines TRBV6-5 with TRBJ2-1; TRBD2 aligns across 9 bases. From germline, CDR1 is MNHEY and CDR2 SVGAGI. J lost 6 bases, V lost 2 bases, and 5 bases had no gene match. This CDR3 is built from 15 residues. The CDR3 region is CASSYRREGRNEQFF. CDR3 nucleotide sequence: TGTGCCAGCAGTTACAGGCGGGAGGGCCGCAATGAGCAGTTCTTC.

J is TRBJ1-6 and V is TRBV27, with unresolved D. V was clipped by 3 bases and J by 13 bases, with 13 bases between them. CDR1 is MNHEY, CDR2 SMNVEV, per germline (reference sequence). This CDR3 spans 13 amino acids. CDR3 sequence reads: CASSLISLRPLHF. CDR3 nucleotide sequence: TGTGCCAGCAGTTTGATATCTCTCCGGCCCCTCCACTTT.

This CDR3 reads CASAIITTSPGTEAFF. The CDR3 DNA reads TGTGCCAGTGCCATAATAACAACCTCACCGGGCACTGAAGCTTTCTTT. The J gene is TRBJ1-1, the V gene TRBV2; D is unresolved. Per the germline V gene, CDR1 is SNHLY and CDR2 is FYNNEI. With 9 bases removed from V and 4 bases from J, the gap between germline ends came to 24 bases. CDR3 length: 16 residues.

The J gene is TRBJ2-2, the V gene TRBV30; 7 bases line up with TRBD2. This CDR3 spans 14 amino acids. The germline gives CDR1 GTSNPN, CDR2 SVGIG (reference sequence). The J segment lost 3 bases and the V segment lost 0 bases, leaving 1 base of the junction unmatched. CDR3 loop: CAWSVLAHTGELFF. The DNA of the CDR3 is TGTGCCTGGAGTGTACTAGCGCACACCGGGGAGCTGTTTTTT.

This rearrangement joins TRBV5-4 to TRBJ1-1; a weak D match, TRBD1 (6 bases). V lost 2 bases and J lost 0, with 11 bases in between. Germline V gene data show CDR1 as SGHNT and CDR2 as YYREEE (reference sequence). This CDR3 comprises 15 residues. DNA for the CDR3: TGTGCCAGCAGCTTACCCGGGACACTGAACACTGAAGCTTTCTTT. The encoded protein is CASSLPGTLNTEAFF.

V is TRBV29-1 and J is TRBJ1-2; D is unclear. Trimming pared 0 bases from V and 2 bases from J, leaving 10 bases between. Germline-derived CDR1 and CDR2 are SQVTM and ANQGSEA. CDR3 length equals 14 residues. The CDR3 DNA reads TGCAGCGTTGAAGATCATTCGGGGAACTATGGCTACACCTTC. Translated, it gives CSVEDHSGNYGYTF.

The rearrangement uses TRBV3-1 (or the pseudogene TRBV3-2) and TRBJ1-1; D is undetermined. Germline lookup yields CDR1 LGHDT and CDR2 YNNKEL (reference sequence). The ends were cut back, 1 base at V and 3 bases at J, with 12 bases in the middle. CDR3 size: 15 residues. The DNA for the CDR3 is TGTGCCAGCAGCCAAGGCGAAACGACTCACACTGAAGCTTTCTTT. It encodes CASSQGETTHTEAFF.

The rearrangement uses TRBV28 and TRBJ1-5; tentative D call: TRBD1 (6 bases). This CDR3 region has 16 residues. V lost 5 bases to trimming and J lost 0 bases, with 14 bases between them. The germline V gene encodes CDR1 MDHEN and CDR2 SYDVKM. The CDR3, as DNA: TGTGCCAGCAGTCCTGGACAGTTTATTAGCAATCAGCCCCAGCATTTT. It is translated as CASSPGQFISNQPQHF.

The chain uses TRBV29-1 and TRBJ2-1; TRBD2 aligns across 10 bases. Losses at the gene ends were 6 bases for V and 6 bases for J; bases not matched to a gene: 5. The CDR3 length is 13 residues. The germline V gene has CDR1 SQVTM and CDR2 ANQGSEA. The CDR3 spells CSVQREGANEQFF. The CDR3, as DNA: TGCAGCGTCCAGCGGGAGGGGGCCAATGAGCAGTTCTTC.

The J gene is TRBJ2-1, the V gene TRBV19, with D tentatively TRBD2 (6 bases). Germline V lookup: CDR1 LNHDA, CDR2 SQIVND (reference sequence). This CDR3 contains 14 residues. Between the trimmed V and J ends, which lost 3 bases and 3 bases, there was a span of 9 bases. CDR3 sequence: CASSIGTGYNEQFF. The CDR3 DNA reads as TGTGCCAGTAGTATTGGGACTGGCTACAATGAGCAGTTCTTC.

This chain joins TRBV6-5 and TRBJ1-1, with D perhaps matching TRBD1 (5 bases). V lost 0 bases and J 1 base, leaving 12 bases between the germline ends. CDR1 MNHEY and CDR2 SVGAGI come from the germline V gene. This CDR3 region has 16 residues. The CDR3 region is CASSYSTLTENTEAFF. CDR3 nucleotides: TGTGCCAGCAGTTACTCGACCCTGACAGAGAACACTGAAGCTTTCTTT.

Comments on this clone: Other DNA sequences in the same sample also yield this CDR3. V and J are TRBV15 and TRBJ1-2; 9 bases are a match to TRBD1. CDR1 LNHNV and CDR2 YYDKDF come from the germline V gene (reference sequence). CDR3 length: 14 residues. The J segment lost 4 bases and the V segment lost 3 bases, leaving 3 bases of the junction unmatched. The CDR3 DNA follows: TGTGCCACCAGCAGGGACAGGGGAAGCTATGGCTACACCTTC. This translates into CATSRDRGSYGYTF.

This chain uses TRBV28 with TRBJ1-5, with D hard to call. V was shortened by 5 bases and J by 3 bases, with 14 bases between the two germline ends. The CDR3 contains 15 residues. CDR1 MDHEN and CDR2 SYDVKM come from the germline V gene. CDR3 DNA sequence: TGTGCCAGCAGTCCCGTTCGAACATCCAATCAGCCCCAGCATTTT. It codes for CASSPVRTSNQPQHF.

V and J are TRBV13 and TRBJ2-1; the D gene is possibly TRBD2 (5 bases). V gave up 5 bases and J gave up 8 bases, with 25 bases separating them. The CDR3 is 17 residues long. CDR1 is PRHDT, CDR2 FYEKMQ, per germline (reference sequence). The CDR3 sequence is CASSRREDEWFADEQFF. CDR3 sequence (DNA): TGTGCCAGCAGCCGACGGGAAGACGAGTGGTTTGCGGATGAGCAGTTCTTC.

Regarding this clone: Other DNA sequences from this sample encode an identical CDR3 as well. The chain combines TRBV9 with TRBJ1-1; no reliable D call. Germline CDR1 and CDR2: SGDLS and YYNGEE. This CDR3 spans 13 amino acids. V was trimmed by 0 bases and J by 0 bases, leaving 3 bases between them. CDR3 sequence reads: CASSVAMNTEAFF. The CDR3 nucleotides are TGTGCCAGCAGCGTAGCTATGAACACTGAAGCTTTCTTT.

The chain combines TRBV10-1 with TRBJ2-1; the D gene is possibly TRBD2 (6 bases). The CDR3 sequence is 16 residues long. Trimming removed 5 bases at V and 5 bases at J, with 19 bases between. Germline assignment: CDR1 WNHNN and CDR2 SYGVQD (reference sequence). CDR3 bases: TGCGCCAGCAGTTACCCCACTAGCAATGAACACAATGAGCAGTTCTTC. This sequence encodes CASSYPTSNEHNEQFF.